Shown below are 2 T cell receptor beta chains from a single sample sequenced in a study of cytomegalovirus exposure and HLA in healthy donors. Both 60 Vbeta primers and 13 Jbeta primers went into the PCR. TCRdb's table, derived via immunoSEQ multiplex PCR, lists solely in-frame clones and lacks some. The table lists about 200,000 clones, roughly 80% of them singletons. The sample taken for sequencing was PBMCs. The source of these receptors is a woman under 30 in good health and CMV-seronegative.

The chain employs TRBV2 and TRBJ2-3, with unresolved D. CDR1 is SNHLY, CDR2 FYNNEI, per germline. This CDR3 is built from 15 residues. With 8 bases removed from V and 0 bases from J, the gap between germline ends came to 15 bases. In nucleotides, the CDR3 is TGTGCCAGCGATGATCCCACGAGGAGCACAGATACGCAGTATTTT. It specifies CASDDPTRSTDTQYF.

This chain connects TRBV6-5 to TRBJ1-1; D perhaps matches TRBD1 (5 bases). Germline lookup yields CDR1 MNHEY and CDR2 SVGAGI. The CDR3 extends over 15 amino acids. V lost 6 bases and J lost 2, with 16 bases in between. The CDR3 nucleotides read TGTGCCAGCAGGGTTATCGACAGTACAAACACTGAAGCTTTCTTT. This translates into CASRVIDSTNTEAFF.